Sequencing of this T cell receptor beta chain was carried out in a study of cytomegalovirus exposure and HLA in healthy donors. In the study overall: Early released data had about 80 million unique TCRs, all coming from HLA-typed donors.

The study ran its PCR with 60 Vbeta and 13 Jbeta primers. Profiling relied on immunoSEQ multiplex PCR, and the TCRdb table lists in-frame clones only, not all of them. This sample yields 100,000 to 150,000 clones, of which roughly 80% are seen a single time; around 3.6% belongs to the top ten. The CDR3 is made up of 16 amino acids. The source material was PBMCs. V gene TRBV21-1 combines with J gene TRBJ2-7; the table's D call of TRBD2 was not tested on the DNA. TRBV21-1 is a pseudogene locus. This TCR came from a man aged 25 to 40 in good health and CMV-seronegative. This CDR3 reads CASSRWALAGSYEQYF. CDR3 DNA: TGTGCCAGCAGCCGGTGGGCACTAGCGGGGTCCTACGAGCAGTACTTC.